The 11 T cell receptor beta chains listed next were all sequenced from one sample in a study of Ad26.COV2.S vaccination and SARS-CoV-2 variants. TCRdb keeps only in-frame clones here, not all; method: immunoSEQ multiplex PCR. The data contain about 410,000 clones, around 92% of them seen just once; the ten biggest clones take up around 1.7%. Described treatment: 15 to 20 received Ad26.COV2.S at low or high dose, single or two shots; about 5 received placebo; per-sample allocation not given. Each sample was drawn 63 days after the first injection (of vaccine or placebo). Sequences were derived from peripheral blood, sampled in a trial of Ad26.COV2.S vaccine versus placebo. These receptors originate from a person aged 18-65 years who received the Ad26.COV2.S COVID-19 vaccine or a placebo.

The rearrangement links TRBV5-1 to TRBJ1-1; D is uncertain. The germline CDR1 and CDR2 sequences are SGHRS and YFSETQ. V lost 1 base, J lost 5 bases, and 9 bases lay in between. The length of the CDR3 is 13 residues. CDR3 in amino acids: CASSLKTRTEAFF. The CDR3 bases are TGCGCCAGCAGCTTGAAGACCCGTACTGAAGCTTTCTTT.

This clone came up once. V is TRBV7-2 and J is TRBJ1-2; 7 bases are a match to TRBD1. The junction had 9 bases not matched to a gene; V was cut back by 5 bases and J by 0 bases. The CDR3 extends over 16 amino acids. Germline values: CDR1 SGHTA, CDR2 FQGNSA. CDR3 loop: CASSVSVGQTNYGYTF. The DNA of the CDR3 is TGTGCCAGCAGCGTCTCAGTGGGACAGACTAACTATGGCTACACCTTC.

The V call is TRBV19, the J call TRBJ1-5; the match to TRBD1 covers 7 bases. Trimming took 1 base from V and 6 from J; bases not matched to a gene: 9. The length of the CDR3 is 16 residues. Looked up from germline, CDR1 is LNHDA and CDR2 is SQIVND (reference sequence). The CDR3 region is CASSIGTGRVGQPQHF. CDR3 DNA: TGTGCCAGTAGTATAGGGACAGGCCGGGTAGGTCAGCCCCAGCATTTT. The full variable domain, its missing parts supplied by reference TRBV19 and TRBJ1-5, is DGGITQSPKYLFRKEGQNVTLSCEQNLNHDAMYWYRQDPGQGLRLIYYSQIVNDFQKGDIAEGYSVSREKKESFPLTVTSAQKNPTAFYLCASSIGTGRVGQPQHFGDGTRLSIL.

V gene TRBV10-1 combines with J gene TRBJ1-4; no firm D call. This CDR3 contains 13 residues. Trimming removed 4 bases at V and 8 bases at J, with 11 bases between. Germline assignment: CDR1 WNHNN and CDR2 SYGVQD (reference sequence). CDR3 DNA: TGCGCCAGCAGTGGGGAATTAAGGGAAAAACTGTTTTTT. Translating gives CASSGELREKLFF.

The chain carries TRBV27 and TRBJ2-3; either TRBD1 or TRBD2 may fit D (6 bases each). Germline-derived CDR1 and CDR2 are MNHEY and SMNVEV (reference sequence). The CDR3 runs to 15 residues. V was pared by 4 bases and J by 2 bases, with 13 bases between. CDR3: CASSYYRGPTDTQYF. CDR3 coding DNA: TGTGCCAGCAGTTATTATCGGGGGCCCACAGATACGCAGTATTTT.

The chain has TRBV3-1 (or the pseudogene TRBV3-2) and TRBJ2-1, with D perhaps matching TRBD2 (6 bases). Germline V gene sequence: CDR1 LGHDT, CDR2 YNNKEL (reference sequence). This CDR3 comprises 19 residues. Trimming shortened V by 0 bases and J by 2 bases, and 20 bases separated the two germline ends. The CDR3 sequence: CASSQDALRASATYNEQFF. DNA of the CDR3: TGTGCCAGCAGCCAAGACGCTCTGAGGGCTAGCGCAACCTACAATGAGCAGTTCTTC.

The genes are TRBV30 and TRBJ1-3; 7 bases match TRBD1. The germline CDR1 and CDR2 sequences are GTSNPN and SVGIG (reference sequence). Trimming removed 4 bases from V and 2 bases from J; junction bases left unmatched: 17. The CDR3 runs to 18 residues. The CDR3 nucleotides are TGTGCCTGGACTAAAGGGACAGAGAAAGCCATCCCTGGAAACACCATATATTTT. Translated, it gives CAWTKGTEKAIPGNTIYF. Variable domain in full (rest from reference TRBV30 and TRBJ1-3): SQTIHQWPATLVQPVGSPLSLECTVEGTSNPNLYWYRQAAGRGLQLLFYSVGIGQISSEVPQNLSASRPQDRQFILSSKKLLLSDSGFYLCAWTKGTEKAIPGNTIYFGEGSWLTVV.

This clone was recorded once. V gene TRBV5-1 combines with J gene TRBJ2-1; D might be TRBD1 (6 bases). The V and J ends lost 5 bases and 6 bases respectively, with 9 bases between them. Looked up from germline, CDR1 is SGHRS and CDR2 is YFSETQ. CDR3 length equals 12 residues. The CDR3 bases are TGCGCCAGCAGGAGGGGGTTCAATGAGCAGTTCTTC. Amino acids: CASRRGFNEQFF.

The count of this clone is one. The chain has TRBV5-6 and TRBJ1-5; TRBD1 might be the D (6 bases). Germline assignment: CDR1 SGHDT and CDR2 YYEEEE. Trimming removed 4 bases at V and 1 base at J, with 9 bases between. The CDR3 contains 14 residues. DNA of the CDR3: TGTGCCAGCAGCGTTACAGGGAGCAATCAGCCCCAGCATTTT. This translates into CASSVTGSNQPQHF.

The chain combines TRBV9 with TRBJ1-4, with 7 nucleotides matching TRBD1. In germline, CDR1 is SGDLS, CDR2 YYNGEE. The junction had 10 bases not matched to a gene; V was cut back by 4 bases and J by 7 bases. CDR3 size: 15 residues. As DNA, the CDR3 is TGTGCCAGCAGCCCCACGGGACAGTCCTTTGAAAAACTGTTTTTT. Translation gives CASSPTGQSFEKLFF. Combining the CDR3 with reference TRBV9 and TRBJ1-4 gives the whole variable domain DSGVTQTPKHLITATGQRVTLRCSPRSGDLSVYWYQQSLDQGLQFLIQYYNGEERAKGNILERFSAQQFPDLHSELNLSSLELGDSALYFCASSPTGQSFEKLFFGSGTQLSVL.

The chain is built from TRBV5-1 and TRBJ2-1; tentatively, D is TRBD1 (6 bases). Trimming removed 5 bases from V and 13 bases from J, with 13 bases in between. Looked up from germline, CDR1 is SGHRS and CDR2 is YFSETQ. This CDR3 contains 11 residues. CDR3 region: CASRTTGPQFF. The CDR3 coding sequence is TGCGCCAGCAGGACCACAGGGCCACAGTTCTTC.